Following are 25 T cell receptor beta chains from one sample sequenced in a study of blood T cell repertoires in COVID-19. The method was immunoSEQ multiplex PCR; TCRdb's version includes in-frame clones alone and lacks a portion of them. The profile shows 150,000 to 200,000 clones, about nine tenths of them singletons. The sequenced sample consisted of peripheral blood. The source is a man aged 50-59 years with acute or convalescent COVID-19.

V usage is TRBV10-3 and J usage is TRBJ2-7; D possibly corresponds to TRBD2 (6 bases). The CDR3 is 14 residues long. V gave up 0 bases and J gave up 9 bases, with 15 bases separating them. CDR1 is ENHRY and CDR2 is SYGVKD in the germline V gene. CDR3 region: CAISESTDGSLQYF. The CDR3 bases are TGTGCCATCAGTGAGTCGACCGACGGGAGTTTGCAGTACTTC.

This rearrangement joins TRBV11-2 to TRBJ2-3; possibly TRBD1 for D (5 bases). The CDR3 covers 14 residues. CDR1 and CDR2 from the germline V gene are SGHAT and FQNNGV. V gave up 7 bases and J gave up 5 bases, with 16 bases separating them. The DNA of the CDR3 is TGTGCCAGCAACCCGACCGGTAGGGGAGATACGCAGTATTTT. This gives the protein CASNPTGRGDTQYF.

This rearrangement joins TRBV12-3 or TRBV12-4 to TRBJ1-5; a possible D gene is TRBD1 (5 bases). The CDR3 is 12 amino acids. With 5 bases removed from V and 6 bases from J, the gap between germline ends came to 8 bases. CDR3 coding DNA: TGTGCCAGCAGTATAGACAGTCAGCCCCAGCATTTT. It yields the protein CASSIDSQPQHF.

The DNA of the CDR3 is TGCAGCGTGCTCCGGGACAGGGGTGACACTGAAGCTTTCTTT. Amino acid sequence: CSVLRDRGDTEAFF. The genes are TRBV29-1 and TRBJ1-1; TRBD1 aligns across 10 bases. Losses at the gene ends were 6 bases for V and 3 bases for J; bases not matched to a gene: 7. CDR1 SQVTM and CDR2 ANQGSEA come from the germline V gene. There are 14 residues in the CDR3.

V and J are TRBV4-1 and TRBJ2-1; 15 nucleotides align to TRBD2. V was clipped by 3 bases and J by 5 bases; unmatched bases: 8. This CDR3 spans 18 amino acids. Germline V gene data show CDR1 as MGHRA and CDR2 as YSYEKL. CDR3 protein: CASSQPGLAGGRDNEQFF. The CDR3, as DNA: TGCGCCAGCAGCCAGCCGGGACTAGCGGGAGGCCGGGACAATGAGCAGTTCTTC.

The chain is built from TRBV14 and TRBJ2-2; no reliable D call. This CDR3 is built from 14 residues. Germline V gene lookup returns CDR1 SGHDN and CDR2 FVKESK. V lost 1 base and J 1 base, leaving 4 bases between the germline ends. The CDR3 reads CASSQVRNTGELFF. The CDR3 nucleotides read TGTGCCAGCAGCCAAGTTAGGAACACCGGGGAGCTGTTTTTT.

The chain carries TRBV28 and TRBJ2-2; TRBD2 might be the D (6 bases). CDR1 and CDR2 from the germline V gene are MDHEN and SYDVKM. The CDR3 length is 12 residues. V lost 2 bases and J 9 bases, leaving 7 bases between the germline ends. The CDR3 bases are TGTGCCAGCAGTTTAGGAGGGAGGGAGCTGTTTTTT. It yields the protein CASSLGGRELFF.

The chain is built from TRBV27 and TRBJ1-6, with D maybe TRBD1 (5 bases). The CDR3 covers 14 residues. Germline V gene data show CDR1 as MNHEY and CDR2 as SMNVEV (reference sequence). Between the trimmed V and J ends, which lost 6 bases and 9 bases, there was a span of 15 bases. CDR3 DNA: TGTGCCAGCAGGGGAGGGCAGGGTCGTTCACCCCTCCACTTT. Protein product: CASRGGQGRSPLHF.

The rearrangement links TRBV5-1 to TRBJ2-1; 11 bases fit TRBD1. This CDR3 contains 15 residues. The J segment lost 8 bases and the V segment lost 4 bases, leaving 8 bases of the junction unmatched. From germline, CDR1 is SGHRS and CDR2 YFSETQ. The CDR3 protein is CASSPPRTGGDEQFF. CDR3 bases: TGCGCCAGCAGCCCCCCCAGGACAGGGGGCGATGAGCAGTTCTTC. Supplemented by reference TRBV5-1 and TRBJ2-1, the full variable domain reads KAGVTQTPRYLIKTRGQQVTLSCSPISGHRSVSWYQQTPGQGLQFLFEYFSETQRNKGNFPGRFSGRQFSNSRSEMNVSTLELGDSALYLCASSPPRTGGDEQFFGPGTRLTVL.

The gene calls are TRBV30 and TRBJ2-7; possibly TRBD1 for D (6 bases). The CDR3 extends over 13 amino acids. V shed 2 bases and J shed 2 bases, with 10 bases lying between them. CDR1 is GTSNPN and CDR2 is SVGIG in the germline V gene (reference sequence). The chain's CDR3 is CAWSRTAAYEQYV. The CDR3 region has the DNA TGTGCCTGGAGTCGGACAGCTGCCTACGAGCAGTACGTC.

The rearrangement links TRBV13 to TRBJ2-1, with D maybe TRBD2 (6 bases). This CDR3 contains 15 residues. The germline V and J ends were trimmed by 2 bases and 3 bases, with 11 bases remaining between them. Germline V CDR1 and CDR2: PRHDT, FYEKMQ (reference sequence). The CDR3 here is CASSLLAGNYNEQFF. CDR3 nucleotides: TGTGCCAGCAGCTTATTGGCGGGGAACTACAATGAGCAGTTCTTC.

This sequence joins TRBV6-1 and TRBJ2-2; 10 bases align to TRBD1. Germline trimming cut 3 bases from V and 6 bases from J; bases unmatched to any gene: 4. In germline, CDR1 is MNHNS, CDR2 SASEGT. This CDR3 is 15 amino acids long. The CDR3 DNA is TGTGCCAGCAGTGAGGGACAGGGGCGGTCCGGGGAGCTGTTTTTT. Protein: CASSEGQGRSGELFF.

CDR3 in DNA: TGTGCCATCAGTAAAGCTCAGGGGGCGGGTGAGACCCAGTACTTC. This sequence encodes CAISKAQGAGETQYF. The chain links TRBV10-3 to TRBJ2-5, with 8 bases matching TRBD1. Germline trimming cut 5 bases from V and 5 bases from J; bases unmatched to any gene: 10. Germline lookup yields CDR1 ENHRY and CDR2 SYGVKD. The length of the CDR3 is 15 residues.

J is TRBJ1-1 and V is TRBV4-2; 7 bases agree with TRBD1. Germline lookup yields CDR1 LGHNA and CDR2 YNFKEQ. The V segment lost 4 bases and the J segment 10 bases; nucleotides outside the gene matches: 12. The CDR3 runs 14 residues. The CDR3 loop reads CASSLIDRDNVAFF. In DNA, the CDR3 is TGTGCCAGCAGCCTAATCGACAGGGATAATGTAGCTTTCTTT.

V is TRBV7-9 and J is TRBJ2-1; no clear D. The V and J ends lost 5 bases and 0 bases respectively, with 14 bases between them. The germline CDR1 and CDR2 sequences are SEHNR and FQNEAQ (reference sequence). The length of the CDR3 is 16 residues. The chain's CDR3 is CASSHPRGSSYNEQFF. The CDR3 DNA is TGTGCCAGCAGCCACCCACGAGGCTCCTCCTACAATGAGCAGTTCTTC.

The rearrangement joins TRBV18 to TRBJ1-1; perhaps TRBD1 as D (6 bases). CDR1 and CDR2 (germline): KGHSH, LQKENI. This CDR3 has 15 residues. V gave up 2 bases and J gave up 4 bases, with 14 bases separating them. The CDR3 region is CASSPTQGRGTEAFF. The CDR3 region has the DNA TGTGCCAGCTCACCAACACAGGGTCGGGGCACTGAAGCTTTCTTT.

The J gene is TRBJ2-5, the V gene TRBV11-2; weak D call: TRBD2 (5 bases). This CDR3 has 14 amino acids. V was cut by 5 bases and J by 4 bases, with 14 bases left in between. CDR1 and CDR2 from the germline V gene are SGHAT and FQNNGV. The CDR3 region is CASSRLRSAETQYF. The CDR3 DNA is TGTGCCAGCAGCCGACTAAGGTCCGCAGAGACCCAGTACTTC. The entire variable domain, with the rest obtained from reference TRBV11-2 and TRBJ2-5, is as follows: EAGVAQSPRYKIIEKRQSVAFWCNPISGHATLYWYQQILGQGPKLLIQFQNNGVVDDSQLPKDRFSAERLKGVDSTLKIQPAKLEDSAVYLCASSRLRSAETQYFGPGTRLLVL.

This clone was detected once. The CDR3 DNA reads as TGTGCCAGTAGTATATCAGGGCGGGGATACGAGCAGTTCTTC. It encodes CASSISGRGYEQFF. V is TRBV19 and J is TRBJ2-1; D might be TRBD2 (6 bases). The germline V gene has CDR1 LNHDA and CDR2 SQIVND (reference sequence). This CDR3 spans 14 amino acids. Trimming took off 2 bases at V and 10 bases at J, with 15 bases between the two ends.

V is TRBV12-3 or TRBV12-4 and J is TRBJ1-2; D gene ambiguous. The V end was cut by 1 base, the J end by 2 bases, with 5 bases between. The CDR3 is 13 residues long. CDR3 nucleotide sequence: TGTGCCAGCAGTTTAGTAGCAAACTATGGCTACACCTTC. Its protein product is CASSLVANYGYTF.

The V and J genes are TRBV15 and TRBJ2-2; D is perhaps TRBD2 (6 bases). The V gene's germline CDR1 is LNHNV and CDR2 YYDKDF (reference sequence). CDR3 length: 16 amino acids. The V and J ends lost 0 bases and 3 bases respectively, with 11 bases between them. The CDR3 loop reads CATSRDLSGYTGELFF. CDR3 DNA: TGTGCCACCAGCAGAGATCTTAGCGGTTACACCGGGGAGCTGTTTTTT.

CDR3 sequence reads: CASTDGGRRNEQYF. In DNA form, the CDR3 reads TGTGCCAGCACGGACGGCGGGAGAAGGAACGAGCAGTACTTC. This rearrangement joins TRBV28 to TRBJ2-7, with 7 bases lining up with TRBD2. Germline V gives CDR1 MDHEN, CDR2 SYDVKM. V trimming: 7 bases; J trimming: 5 bases; junction bases outside the gene matches: 11. The CDR3 is 14 residues long. Filled out from reference TRBV28 and TRBJ2-7, the complete variable domain reads DVKVTQSSRYLVKRTGEKVFLECVQDMDHENMFWYRQDPGLGLRLIYFSYDVKMKEKGDIPEGYSVSREKKERFSLILESASTNQTSMYLCASTDGGRRNEQYFGPGTRLTVT.

The J gene is TRBJ1-6, the V gene TRBV7-8; a weak D match, TRBD1 (6 bases). V was shortened by 0 bases and J by 8 bases, with 17 bases between the two germline ends. The CDR3 has 17 residues. Germline V gene sequence: CDR1 SGHVS, CDR2 FQNEAQ. The CDR3 here is CASSLAWWTAKDSPLHF. DNA of the CDR3: TGTGCCAGCAGCTTAGCGTGGTGGACAGCCAAGGATTCACCCCTCCACTTT.

The chain couples TRBV15 to TRBJ1-5; D is undetermined. The CDR3 covers 15 residues. The V and J ends lost 1 base and 0 bases respectively, with 7 bases between them. Germline V gene data show CDR1 as LNHNV and CDR2 as YYDKDF (reference sequence). CDR3 sequence reads: CATSRGYGSNQPQHF. The CDR3 DNA sequence: TGTGCCACCAGCAGAGGGTACGGTAGCAATCAGCCCCAGCATTTT.

This clone has just one count. The V and J genes are TRBV6-6 and TRBJ2-4; D is perhaps TRBD2 (6 bases). V was cut by 6 bases and J by 8 bases, with 14 bases left in between. Germline lookup yields CDR1 MNHNY and CDR2 SVGAGI (reference sequence). The CDR3 spans 13 residues. The CDR3 reads CASRVPPGDIQYF. The CDR3, as DNA: TGTGCCAGCAGGGTCCCCCCGGGGGACATTCAGTACTTC.

This rearrangement joins TRBV6-5 to TRBJ1-4, with D perhaps matching TRBD1 (6 bases). The V end was cut by 6 bases, the J end by 5 bases, with 16 bases between. The CDR3 spans 15 residues. Germline V CDR1 and CDR2: MNHEY, SVGAGI. The chain's CDR3 is CASRASAGANEKLFF. CDR3 nucleotide sequence: TGTGCCAGCAGGGCCTCGGCAGGGGCAAATGAAAAACTGTTTTTT.